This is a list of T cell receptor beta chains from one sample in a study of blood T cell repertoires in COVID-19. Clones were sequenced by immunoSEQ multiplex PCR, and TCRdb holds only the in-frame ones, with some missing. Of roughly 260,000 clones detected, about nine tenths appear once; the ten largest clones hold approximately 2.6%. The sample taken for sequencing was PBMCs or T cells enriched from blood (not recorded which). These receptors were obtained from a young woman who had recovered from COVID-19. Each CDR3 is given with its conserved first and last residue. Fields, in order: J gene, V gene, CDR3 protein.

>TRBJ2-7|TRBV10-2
CASSETRGGYEQYF
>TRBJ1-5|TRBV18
CASSPTGEQPQHF
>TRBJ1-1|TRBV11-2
CASSSIQGRPNTEAFF
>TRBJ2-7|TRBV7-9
CASAQGAGEQYF
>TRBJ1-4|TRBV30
CAWRPRGVNEKLFF
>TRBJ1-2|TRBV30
CAWHTGNYGYTF
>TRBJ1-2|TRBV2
CASSVSRASYGYTF
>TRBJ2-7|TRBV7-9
CASSASGSLYEQYF
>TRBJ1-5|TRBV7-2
CASSFTGSGQPQHF
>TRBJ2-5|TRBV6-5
CASSSPGQQETQYF
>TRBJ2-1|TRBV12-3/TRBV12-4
CASSLFGTREQFF
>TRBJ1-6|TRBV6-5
CASRANPNSPLHF
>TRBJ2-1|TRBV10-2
CASSRAGGLYNEQFF
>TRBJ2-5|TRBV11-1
CASSSGQGSETQYF
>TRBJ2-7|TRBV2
CASSGRDQARHEQYF
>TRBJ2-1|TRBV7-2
CASSQSGAAYNEQFF
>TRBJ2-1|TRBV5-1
CASSSLYNEQFF
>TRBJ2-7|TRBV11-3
CASSLDRSSYEQYF
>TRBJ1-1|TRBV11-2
CASSLIEEAFF
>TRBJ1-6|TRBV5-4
CASSLFRTGPNSPLHF
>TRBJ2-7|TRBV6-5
CASGTSGGLYEQYF
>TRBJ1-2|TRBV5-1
CASSSGDRGYGYTF
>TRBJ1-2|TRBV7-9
CASTRQGKNGYTF
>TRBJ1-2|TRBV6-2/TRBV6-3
CASSDVLGTGDHYGYTF
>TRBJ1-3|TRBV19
CASSIAEAFSGNTIYF
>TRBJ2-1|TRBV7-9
CASSPRSSSYNEQFF
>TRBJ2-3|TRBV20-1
CSASSAGAVTDTQYF
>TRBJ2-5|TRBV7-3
CASSPGNGRRQETQYF
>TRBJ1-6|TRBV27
CASSSGEGQGAPLHF
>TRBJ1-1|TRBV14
CASSPRVGGNTEAFF
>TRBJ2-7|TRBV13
CASSLGDRGLHEQYF
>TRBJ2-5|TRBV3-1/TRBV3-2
CASSQAASRETQYF